These 7 T cell receptor beta chains were sequenced from one sample in a study of T cell responses to AZD1222 COVID-19 vaccine. TCRdb's copy holds only in-frame clones and misses some; the assay was immunoSEQ multiplex PCR. This sample has roughly 40,000 clones; 80% to 95% occur once, and the top ten carry roughly 35%. Material: peripheral blood, obtained 28 days after the second AZD1222 dose. Source of these receptors: an adult who received the AZD1222 COVID-19 vaccine.

The rearrangement uses TRBV25-1 and TRBJ1-6; D ambiguous. CDR1 MGHDK and CDR2 SYGVNS come from the germline V gene. The V end lost 4 bases, the J end lost 4 bases, and 8 bases lay between the germline ends. The length of the CDR3 is 14 residues. CDR3: CASSADGYNSPLHF. The CDR3 DNA sequence: TGTGCCAGCAGTGCTGACGGGTATAATTCACCCCTCCACTTT. The full variable domain, its missing parts supplied by reference TRBV25-1 and TRBJ1-6, is EADIYQTPRYLVIGTGKKITLECSQTMGHDKMYWYQQDPGMELHLIHYSYGVNSTEKGDLSSESTVSRIRTEHFPLTLESARPSHTSQYLCASSADGYNSPLHFGNGTRLTVT.

This chain joins TRBV5-1 and TRBJ1-5; unclear D gene. There are 15 residues in the CDR3. Per germline, CDR1 SGHRS and CDR2 YFSETQ. The V and J ends lost 0 bases and 0 bases respectively, with 7 bases between them. The CDR3 DNA follows: TGCGCCAGCAGCTTGGACGGAGATAGCAATCAGCCCCAGCATTTT. This sequence encodes CASSLDGDSNQPQHF.

This clone was observed a few times. The chain combines TRBV10-1 with TRBJ2-7; 7 positions agree with TRBD1. The CDR3 sequence is 15 residues long. Germline CDR1 is WNHNN and CDR2 is SYGVQD (reference sequence). The J segment lost 3 bases and the V segment lost 8 bases, leaving 13 bases of the junction unmatched. The DNA of the CDR3 is TGCGCCAGCGGGGAACAGGGGTACAGGTTCTACGAGCAGTACTTC. This gives the protein CASGEQGYRFYEQYF.

The chain joins TRBV6-1 to TRBJ2-1; 9 nucleotides line up with TRBD2. With 0 bases clipped from V and 7 bases from J, the junction kept 7 bases outside the gene matches. Per the germline V gene, CDR1 is MNHNS and CDR2 is SASEGT. The CDR3 runs to 16 residues. The chain's CDR3 is CASSEAGGGGANEQFF. The CDR3 bases are TGTGCCAGCAGTGAAGCCGGGGGCGGGGGGGCGAATGAGCAGTTCTTC.

The chain is built from TRBV27 and TRBJ2-1; TRBD2 is a possible D gene (6 bases). Per the germline V gene, CDR1 is MNHEY and CDR2 is SMNVEV (reference sequence). The CDR3 sequence is 14 residues long. V was shortened by 8 bases and J by 3 bases, with 14 bases between the two germline ends. Here the CDR3 reads CASAIRRGYNEQFF. Written as DNA, the CDR3 is TGTGCCAGCGCCATACGGAGGGGCTACAATGAGCAGTTCTTC.

The chain links TRBV4-3 to TRBJ1-2, with D unclear. V lost 2 bases and J lost 7, with 11 bases in between. CDR3 length equals 13 residues. Germline CDR1 is LGHNA and CDR2 is YSLEER. CDR3 DNA sequence: TGCGCCAGCAGCCAACAGCAAGAAGGTGGCTACACCTTC. Translation: CASSQQQEGGYTF.

V gene TRBV5-1 combines with J gene TRBJ2-1; TRBD1 agrees at 9 bases. With V trimmed by 0 bases and J by 7 bases, 8 bases remained unmatched. The CDR3 covers 16 residues. Germline lookup yields CDR1 SGHRS and CDR2 YFSETQ. In DNA, the CDR3 is TGCGCCAGCAGCTTGGGGCCGGGACAGGGTGTAAATGAGCAGTTCTTC. Amino acid sequence: CASSLGPGQGVNEQFF.